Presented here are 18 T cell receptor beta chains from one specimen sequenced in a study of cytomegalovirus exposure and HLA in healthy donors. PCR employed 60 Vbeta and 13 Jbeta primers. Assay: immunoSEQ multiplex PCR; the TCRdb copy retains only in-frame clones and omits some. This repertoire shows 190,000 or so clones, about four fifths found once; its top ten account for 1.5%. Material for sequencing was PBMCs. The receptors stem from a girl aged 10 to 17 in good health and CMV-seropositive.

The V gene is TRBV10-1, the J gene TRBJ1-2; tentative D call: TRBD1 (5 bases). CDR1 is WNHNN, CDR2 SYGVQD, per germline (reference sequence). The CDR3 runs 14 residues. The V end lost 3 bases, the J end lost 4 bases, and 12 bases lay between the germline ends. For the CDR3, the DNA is TGCGCCAGCAGTGATGGGGACTCTAGCTATGGCTACACCTTC. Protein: CASSDGDSSYGYTF.

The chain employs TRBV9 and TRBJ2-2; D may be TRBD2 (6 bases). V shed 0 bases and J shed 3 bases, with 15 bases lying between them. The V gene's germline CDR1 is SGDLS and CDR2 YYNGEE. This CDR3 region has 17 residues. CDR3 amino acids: CASSVDGRGIYTGELFF. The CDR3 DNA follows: TGTGCCAGCAGCGTAGACGGACGGGGGATTTACACCGGGGAGCTGTTTTTT. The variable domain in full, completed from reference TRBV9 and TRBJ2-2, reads DSGVTQTPKHLITATGQRVTLRCSPRSGDLSVYWYQQSLDQGLQFLIQYYNGEERAKGNILERFSAQQFPDLHSELNLSSLELGDSALYFCASSVDGRGIYTGELFFGEGSRLTVL.

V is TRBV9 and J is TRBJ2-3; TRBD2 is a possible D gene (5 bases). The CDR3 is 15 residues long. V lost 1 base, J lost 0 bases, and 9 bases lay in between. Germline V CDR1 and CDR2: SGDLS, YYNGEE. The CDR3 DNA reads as TGTGCCAGCAGCGTAAGCGGACCTAGCACAGATACGCAGTATTTT. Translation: CASSVSGPSTDTQYF.

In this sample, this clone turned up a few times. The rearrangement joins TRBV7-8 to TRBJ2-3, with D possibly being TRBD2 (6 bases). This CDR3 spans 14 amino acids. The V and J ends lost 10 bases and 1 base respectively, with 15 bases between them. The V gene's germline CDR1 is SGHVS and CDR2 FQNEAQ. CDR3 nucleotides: TGTGCCACTAGTTGGGCGGGGCGCACAGATACGCAGTATTTT. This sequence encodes CATSWAGRTDTQYF.

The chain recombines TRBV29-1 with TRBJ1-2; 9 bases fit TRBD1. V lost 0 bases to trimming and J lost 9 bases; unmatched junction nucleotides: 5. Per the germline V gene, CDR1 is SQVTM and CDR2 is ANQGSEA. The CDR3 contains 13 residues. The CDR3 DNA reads TGCAGCGTTGAAGATCCGGGACAGGGTCGCTACACCTTC. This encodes CSVEDPGQGRYTF.

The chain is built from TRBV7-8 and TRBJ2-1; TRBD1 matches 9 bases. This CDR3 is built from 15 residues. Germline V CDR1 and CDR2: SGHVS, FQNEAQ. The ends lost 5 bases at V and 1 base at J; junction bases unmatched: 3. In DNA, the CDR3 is TGTGCCAGCAGCCAGGACAGGGGATCCTACAATGAGCAGTTCTTC. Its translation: CASSQDRGSYNEQFF.

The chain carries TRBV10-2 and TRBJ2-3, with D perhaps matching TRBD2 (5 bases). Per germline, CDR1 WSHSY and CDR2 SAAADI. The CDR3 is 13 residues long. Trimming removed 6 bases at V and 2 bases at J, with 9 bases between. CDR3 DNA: TGCGCCAGCAGCTTTGACTACACAGATACGCAGTATTTT. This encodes CASSFDYTDTQYF.

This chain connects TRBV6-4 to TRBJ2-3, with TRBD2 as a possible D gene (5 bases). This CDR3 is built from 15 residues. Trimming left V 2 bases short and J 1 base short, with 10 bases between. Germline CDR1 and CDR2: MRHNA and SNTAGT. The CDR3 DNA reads TGTGCCAGCAGTGACGGGGAGCTAGGCACAGATACGCAGTATTTT. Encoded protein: CASSDGELGTDTQYF.

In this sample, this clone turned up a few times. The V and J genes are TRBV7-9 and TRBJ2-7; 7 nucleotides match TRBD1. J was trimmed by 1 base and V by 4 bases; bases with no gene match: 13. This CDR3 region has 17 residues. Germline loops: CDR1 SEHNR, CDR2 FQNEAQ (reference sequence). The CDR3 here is CASSSYRGTSTSYEQYF. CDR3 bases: TGTGCCAGCAGCTCGTACAGGGGAACTTCCACTTCCTACGAGCAGTACTTC.

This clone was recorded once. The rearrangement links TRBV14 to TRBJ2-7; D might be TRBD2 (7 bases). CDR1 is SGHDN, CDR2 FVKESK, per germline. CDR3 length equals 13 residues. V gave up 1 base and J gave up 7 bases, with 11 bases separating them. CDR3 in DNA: TGTGCCAGCAGCCAAGCCGGGGGGCGGGAGCAGTACTTC. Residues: CASSQAGGREQYF.

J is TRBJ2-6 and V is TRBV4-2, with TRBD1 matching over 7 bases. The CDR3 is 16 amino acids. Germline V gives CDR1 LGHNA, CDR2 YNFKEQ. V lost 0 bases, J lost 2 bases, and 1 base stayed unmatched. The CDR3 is CASSQEGTAGANVLTF. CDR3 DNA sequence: TGTGCCAGCAGCCAAGAGGGGACAGCTGGGGCCAACGTCCTGACTTTC.

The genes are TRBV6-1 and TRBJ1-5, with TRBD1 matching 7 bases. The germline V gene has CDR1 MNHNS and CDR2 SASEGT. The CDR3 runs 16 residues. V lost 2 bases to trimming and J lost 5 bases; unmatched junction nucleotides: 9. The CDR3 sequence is CASSEPSGQRDQPQHF. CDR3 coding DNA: TGTGCCAGCAGTGAACCCTCGGGACAGAGGGATCAGCCCCAGCATTTT.

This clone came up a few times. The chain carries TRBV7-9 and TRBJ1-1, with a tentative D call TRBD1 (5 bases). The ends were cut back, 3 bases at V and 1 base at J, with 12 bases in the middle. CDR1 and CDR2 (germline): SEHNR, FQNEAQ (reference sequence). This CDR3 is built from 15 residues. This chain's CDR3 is CASSFGFDRNTEAFF. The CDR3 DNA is TGTGCCAGCAGCTTCGGTTTCGACAGGAACACTGAAGCTTTCTTT.

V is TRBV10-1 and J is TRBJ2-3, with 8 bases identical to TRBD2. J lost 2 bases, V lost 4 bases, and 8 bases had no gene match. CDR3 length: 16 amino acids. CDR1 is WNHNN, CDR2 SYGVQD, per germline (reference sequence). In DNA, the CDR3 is TGCGCCAGCAGTGTGTCTGCGGGGGGCCCCACAGATACGCAGTATTTT. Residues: CASSVSAGGPTDTQYF.

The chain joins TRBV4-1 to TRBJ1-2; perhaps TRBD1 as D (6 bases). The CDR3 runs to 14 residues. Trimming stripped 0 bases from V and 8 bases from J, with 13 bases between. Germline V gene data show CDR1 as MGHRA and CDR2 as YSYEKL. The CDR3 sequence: CASSQDRGAWGYTF. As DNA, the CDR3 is TGCGCCAGCAGCCAAGATCGGGGGGCTTGGGGCTACACCTTC.

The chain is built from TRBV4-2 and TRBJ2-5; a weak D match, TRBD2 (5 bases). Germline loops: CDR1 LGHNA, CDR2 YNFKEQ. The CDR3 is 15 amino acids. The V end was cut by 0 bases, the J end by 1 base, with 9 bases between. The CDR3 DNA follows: TGTGCCAGCAGCCAAGATGAGGGCCTCCAAGAGACCCAGTACTTC. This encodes CASSQDEGLQETQYF.

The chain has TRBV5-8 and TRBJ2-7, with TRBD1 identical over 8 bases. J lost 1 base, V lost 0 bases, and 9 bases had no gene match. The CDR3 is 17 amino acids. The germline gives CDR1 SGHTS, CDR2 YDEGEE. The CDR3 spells CASSLAQGQVNSYEQYF. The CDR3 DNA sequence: TGTGCCAGCAGCTTGGCACAGGGACAGGTAAATTCCTACGAGCAGTACTTC.

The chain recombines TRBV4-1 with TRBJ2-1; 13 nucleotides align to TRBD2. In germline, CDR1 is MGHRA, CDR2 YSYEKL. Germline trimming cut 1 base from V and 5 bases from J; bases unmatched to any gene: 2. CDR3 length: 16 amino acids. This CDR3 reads CASSQGGLAGHNEQFF. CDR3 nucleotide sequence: TGCGCCAGCAGCCAAGGGGGACTAGCGGGGCACAATGAGCAGTTCTTC.